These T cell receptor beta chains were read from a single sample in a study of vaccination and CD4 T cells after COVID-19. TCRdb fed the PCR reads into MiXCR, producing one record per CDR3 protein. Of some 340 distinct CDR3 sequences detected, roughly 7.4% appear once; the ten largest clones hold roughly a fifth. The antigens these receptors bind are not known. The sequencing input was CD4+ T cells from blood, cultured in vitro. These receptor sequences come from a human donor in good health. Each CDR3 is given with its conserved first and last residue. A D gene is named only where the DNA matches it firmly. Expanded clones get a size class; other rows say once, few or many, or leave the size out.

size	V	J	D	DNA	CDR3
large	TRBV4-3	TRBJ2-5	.	TGCGCCAGCAGCCCCGGGGCGGGATTCCAAGAGACCCAGTACTTC	CASSPGAGFQETQYF
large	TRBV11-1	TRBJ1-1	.	TGTGCCAGCAGCGACCGACGGAGGACCTTTGAAGCTTTCTTT	CASSDRRRTFEAFF
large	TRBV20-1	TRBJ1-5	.	TGCAGTGCTAGGTCGACGGTGAATCAGCCCCAGCATTTT	CSARSTVNQPQHF
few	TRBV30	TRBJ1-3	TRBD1	TGTGCCTGGAGTAGGTTCCAGGGGGCCGCGGGGAGAAACACCATATATTTT	CAWSRFQGAAGRNTIYF
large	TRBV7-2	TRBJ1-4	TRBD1	TGTGCCAGCAGCCCGGGACAGGGGGTGGAAAAACTGTTTTTT	CASSPGQGVEKLFF
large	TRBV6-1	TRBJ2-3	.	TGTGCCACCTCGGGTCTCACACAGGGTACAGATACGCAGTATTTT	CATSGLTQGTDTQYF
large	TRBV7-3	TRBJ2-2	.	TGTGCCAGCAGCGGGCACACCGGGGAGCTGTTTTTT	CASSGHTGELFF
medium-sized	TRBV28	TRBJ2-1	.	TGTGCCAGCAGAATGTATTCCCCCCCAGATGAGCAGTTCTTC	CASRMYSPPDEQFF
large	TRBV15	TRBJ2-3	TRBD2	TGTGCCACCAGGCTTGGACTAGCGCTTGTGGAAGGCACAGATACGCAGTATTTT	CATRLGLALVEGTDTQYF
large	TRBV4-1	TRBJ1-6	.	TGCGCCAGCAGCCAAGATTATCAGGGATGGTCACCCCTCCACTTT	CASSQDYQGWSPLHF
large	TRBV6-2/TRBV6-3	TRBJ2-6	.	TGTGCCAGCAGTTACGGCTCTGGGGCCAACGTCCTGACTTTC	CASSYGSGANVLTF
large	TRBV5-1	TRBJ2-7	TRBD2	TGCGCCAGCAGCTTGCGGGGCGCGGGGGGCTATACCTACGAGCAGTACTTC	CASSLRGAGGYTYEQYF
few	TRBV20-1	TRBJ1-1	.	TGCAGTGCTAGACCGGGTCTTCGTGAAGCTTTCTTT	CSARPGLREAFF
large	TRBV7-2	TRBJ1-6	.	TGTGCCAGCAGCTTCGGCAGATCTTCACCCCTCCACTTT	CASSFGRSSPLHF
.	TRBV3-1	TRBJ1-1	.	TGTGCCAGCAGCCCCAGGGCAGGGACGGCTTTCTTT	CASSPRAGTAFF
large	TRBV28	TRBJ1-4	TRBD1	TGTGCCAGCGAGACAGGGCGGGGGGAACTGTTTTTT	CASETGRGELFF
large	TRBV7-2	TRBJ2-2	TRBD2	TGTGCCAGCAGCCCTGGACTAGCGGGGGCCCCAGAGCTGTTTTTT	CASSPGLAGAPELFF
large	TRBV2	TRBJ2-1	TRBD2	TGTGCCAGCAGTGTGGGACTAGCGGGAGACGATGAGCAGTTCTTC	CASSVGLAGDDEQFF
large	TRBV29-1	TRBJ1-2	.	TGCAGCGATGATGTTGGCTACACCTTC	CSDDVGYTF
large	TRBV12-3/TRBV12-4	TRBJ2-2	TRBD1	TGTGCCAGCAGCGGACAGGGAAACACCGGGGAGCTGTTTTTT	CASSGQGNTGELFF
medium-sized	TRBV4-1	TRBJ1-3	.	TGCGCCAGCAGCCAAGTGGGCTCTGGAAACACCATATATTTT	CASSQVGSGNTIYF
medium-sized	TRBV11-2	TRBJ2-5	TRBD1	TGTGCCAGCAGCTCCGACAGGGCAAAGACCCAGTACTTC	CASSSDRAKTQYF
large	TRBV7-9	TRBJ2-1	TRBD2	TGTGCCAGCAGCTTTGGAAGTACTAGCGGGGGGGTAAATGAGCAGTTCTTC	CASSFGSTSGGVNEQFF
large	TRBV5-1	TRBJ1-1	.	TGCGCCAGCAGCTTGCAGAATCGGGCCACTGAAGCTTTCTTT	CASSLQNRATEAFF
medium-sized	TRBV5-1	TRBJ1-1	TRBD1	TGCGCCAGCAGCGGAACCCCGGGACAGGGGTCCCCGGACACTGAAGCTTTCTTT	CASSGTPGQGSPDTEAFF
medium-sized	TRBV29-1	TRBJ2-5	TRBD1	TGCAGCGTATTGGGACAGGGGGCAGGGGAGACCCAGTACTTC	CSVLGQGAGETQYF
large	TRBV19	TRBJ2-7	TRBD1	TGTGCCAGTAGCCCGGGACAGGGTGAGAACTACGAGCAGTACTTC	CASSPGQGENYEQYF
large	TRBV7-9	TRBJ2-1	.	TGTGCCAGCAGCCCCATAGCACGGGAGCAGTTCTTC	CASSPIAREQFF
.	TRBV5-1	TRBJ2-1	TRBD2	TGCGCCAGCAGCTCTTCTTTGGGGGCTAGCGGGAGTGGATCCTACAATGAGCAGTTCTTC	CASSSSLGASGSGSYNEQFF